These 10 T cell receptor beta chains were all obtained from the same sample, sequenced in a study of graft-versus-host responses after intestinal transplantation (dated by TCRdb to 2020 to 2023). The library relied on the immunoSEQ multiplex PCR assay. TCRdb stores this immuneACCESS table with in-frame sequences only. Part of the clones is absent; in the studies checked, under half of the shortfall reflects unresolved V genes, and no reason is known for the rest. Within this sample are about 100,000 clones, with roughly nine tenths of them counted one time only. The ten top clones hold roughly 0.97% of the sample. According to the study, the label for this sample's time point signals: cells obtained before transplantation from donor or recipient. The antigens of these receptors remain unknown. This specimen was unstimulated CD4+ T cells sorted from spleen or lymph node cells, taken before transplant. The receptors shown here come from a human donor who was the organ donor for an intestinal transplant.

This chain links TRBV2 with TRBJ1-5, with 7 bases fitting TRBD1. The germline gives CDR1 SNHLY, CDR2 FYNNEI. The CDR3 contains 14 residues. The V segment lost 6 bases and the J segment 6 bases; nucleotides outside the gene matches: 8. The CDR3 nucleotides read TGTGCCAGCAGAGGAGACAGGGATACTCAGCCCCAGCATTTT. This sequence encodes CASRGDRDTQPQHF. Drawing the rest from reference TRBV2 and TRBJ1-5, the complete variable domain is EPEVTQTPSHQVTQMGQEVILRCVPISNHLYFYWYRQILGQKVEFLVSFYNNEISEKSEIFDDQFSVERPDGSNFTLKIRSTKLEDSAMYFCASRGDRDTQPQHFGDGTRLSIL.

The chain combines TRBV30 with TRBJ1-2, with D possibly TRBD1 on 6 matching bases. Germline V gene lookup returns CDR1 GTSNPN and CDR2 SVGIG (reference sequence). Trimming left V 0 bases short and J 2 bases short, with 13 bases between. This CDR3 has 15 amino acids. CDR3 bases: TGTGCCTGGAGTGTAGGCTTGGGGGGCAACTATGGCTACACCTTC. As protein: CAWSVGLGGNYGYTF.

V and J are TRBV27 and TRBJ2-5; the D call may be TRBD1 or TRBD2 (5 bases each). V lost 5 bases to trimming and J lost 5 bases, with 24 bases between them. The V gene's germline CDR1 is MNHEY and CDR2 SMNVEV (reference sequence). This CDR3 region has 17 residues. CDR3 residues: CASSPTPWGSWRETQYF. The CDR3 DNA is TGTGCCAGCAGTCCGACACCCTGGGGGAGTTGGAGGGAGACCCAGTACTTC.

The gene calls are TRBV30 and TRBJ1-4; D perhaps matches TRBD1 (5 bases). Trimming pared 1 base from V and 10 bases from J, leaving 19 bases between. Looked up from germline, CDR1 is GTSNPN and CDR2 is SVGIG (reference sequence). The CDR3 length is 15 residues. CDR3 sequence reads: CAWSAGTATFGKLFF. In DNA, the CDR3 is TGTGCCTGGAGTGCCGGGACCGCCACTTTTGGAAAACTGTTTTTT.

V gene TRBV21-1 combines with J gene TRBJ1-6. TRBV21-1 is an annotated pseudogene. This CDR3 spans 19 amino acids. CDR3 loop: CASSKGRGGEGGRGSPLHF. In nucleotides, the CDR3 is TGTGCCAGCAGCAAAGGCCGCGGGGGCGAGGGAGGAAGGGGTTCACCCCTCCACTTT.

DNA of the CDR3: TGTGCCAGTAGCCCCACCGGGACAGGGGGATTGCGCCAGCATTTT. It encodes CASSPTGTGGLRQHF. This chain uses TRBV19 with TRBJ1-5, with 11 bases matching TRBD1. Germline V gene lookup returns CDR1 LNHDA and CDR2 SQIVND (reference sequence). Trimming cost V 6 bases and J 12 bases; bases outside gene matches: 13. This CDR3 has 15 amino acids.

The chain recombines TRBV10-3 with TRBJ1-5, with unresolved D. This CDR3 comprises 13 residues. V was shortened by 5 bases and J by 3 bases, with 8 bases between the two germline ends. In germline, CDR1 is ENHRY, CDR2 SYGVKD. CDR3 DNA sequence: TGTGCCATCAGTCAGGAGCCCAATCAGCCCCAGCATTTT. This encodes CAISQEPNQPQHF.

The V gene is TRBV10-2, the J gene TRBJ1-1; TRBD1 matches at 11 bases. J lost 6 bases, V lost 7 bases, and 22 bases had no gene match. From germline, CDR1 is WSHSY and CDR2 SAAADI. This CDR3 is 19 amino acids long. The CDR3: CASKGGTGGFRQLEPEAFF. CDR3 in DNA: TGCGCCAGCAAGGGGGGGACAGGGGGATTCAGGCAGCTGGAGCCTGAAGCTTTCTTT.

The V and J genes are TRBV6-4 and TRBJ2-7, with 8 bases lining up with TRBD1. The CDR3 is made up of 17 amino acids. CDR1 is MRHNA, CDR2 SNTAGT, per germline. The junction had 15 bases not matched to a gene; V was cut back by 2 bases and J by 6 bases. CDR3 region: CASSDPQDRDPFGEQYF. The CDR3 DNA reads TGTGCCAGCAGTGACCCTCAGGACAGGGATCCATTCGGCGAGCAGTACTTC.

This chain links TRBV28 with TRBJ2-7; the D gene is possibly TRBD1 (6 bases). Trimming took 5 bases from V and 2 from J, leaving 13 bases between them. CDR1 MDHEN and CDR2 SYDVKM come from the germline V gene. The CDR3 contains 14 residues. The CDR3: CASSVRQAPYEQYF. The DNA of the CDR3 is TGTGCCAGCAGTGTCAGACAGGCCCCCTACGAGCAGTACTTC.